The clone carrying this T cell receptor beta chain was recorded a few times. Its antigen is still unknown. Using unique molecular identifiers, the investigators prepared the TCRbeta library. From the PCR reads, TCRdb called clonotypes with MiXCR, one entry per CDR3 protein. The sample has a few hundred thousand distinct CDR3 sequences, around 25% seen once; the top ten hold approximately 11%. The sample is drawn from a study of T-cell reconstitution after alpha-beta-depleted transplantation in children. Overall study findings and caveats: Surviving recipient T cells and thymic progenitors underlay high day-60 TCRbeta diversity in some patients. Several hundred expanded graft clones reportedly gave rise to the alpha-beta T cells present about two months after transplant.

Germline V gene lookup returns CDR1 MNHEY and CDR2 SMNVEV (reference sequence). Unmatched junction bases numbered 3, after V lost 6 bases and J lost 6 bases. This CDR3 spans 13 amino acids. Sequencing was performed on PBMCs, mostly from graft donor cells, taken 180 days after TCRalphabeta/CD19-depleted stem cell transplant. The chain has TRBV27 and TRBJ2-7; 12 bases align to TRBD2. The sequence was obtained from a male patient between 5 and 17 years old who had a stem cell transplant for acute lymphoblastic leukemia, so the T cells may come from the graft donor. In DNA, the CDR3 is TGTGCCAGCAGCCTACTAGCGGGAGGCGAGCAGTACTTC. Its protein product is CASSLLAGGEQYF.